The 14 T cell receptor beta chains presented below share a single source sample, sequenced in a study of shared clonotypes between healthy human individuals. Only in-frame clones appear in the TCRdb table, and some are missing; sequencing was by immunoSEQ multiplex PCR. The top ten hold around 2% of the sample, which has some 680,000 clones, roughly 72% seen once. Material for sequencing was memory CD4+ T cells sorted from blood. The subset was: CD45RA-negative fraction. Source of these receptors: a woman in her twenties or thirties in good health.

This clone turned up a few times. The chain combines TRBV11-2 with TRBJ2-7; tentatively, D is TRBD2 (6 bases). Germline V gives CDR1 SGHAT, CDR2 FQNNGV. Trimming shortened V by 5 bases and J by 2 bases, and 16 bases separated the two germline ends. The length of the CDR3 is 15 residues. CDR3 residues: CASSTSPAGPYEQYF. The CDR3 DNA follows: TGTGCCAGCAGCACCTCCCCGGCGGGGCCCTACGAGCAGTACTTC.

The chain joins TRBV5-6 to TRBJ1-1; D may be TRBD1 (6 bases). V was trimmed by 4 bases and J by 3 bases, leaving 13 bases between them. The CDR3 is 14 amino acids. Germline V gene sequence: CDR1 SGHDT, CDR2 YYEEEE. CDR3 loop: CASSPLDSYTEAFF. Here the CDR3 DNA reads TGTGCCAGCAGCCCACTGGACAGCTACACTGAAGCTTTCTTT.

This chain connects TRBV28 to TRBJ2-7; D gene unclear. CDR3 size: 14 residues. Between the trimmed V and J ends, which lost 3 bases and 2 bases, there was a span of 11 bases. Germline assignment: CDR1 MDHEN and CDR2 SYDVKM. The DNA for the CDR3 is TGTGCCAGCAGTTTTGATAGTCGCACCTACGAGCAGTACTTC. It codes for CASSFDSRTYEQYF.

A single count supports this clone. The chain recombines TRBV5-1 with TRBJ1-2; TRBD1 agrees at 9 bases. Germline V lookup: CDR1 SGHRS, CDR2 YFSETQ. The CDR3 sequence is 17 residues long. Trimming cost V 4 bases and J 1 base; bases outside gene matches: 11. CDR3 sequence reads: CASSRTGDLSSNYGYTF. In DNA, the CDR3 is TGCGCCAGCAGCCGGACAGGGGATTTGAGCAGTAACTATGGCTACACCTTC.

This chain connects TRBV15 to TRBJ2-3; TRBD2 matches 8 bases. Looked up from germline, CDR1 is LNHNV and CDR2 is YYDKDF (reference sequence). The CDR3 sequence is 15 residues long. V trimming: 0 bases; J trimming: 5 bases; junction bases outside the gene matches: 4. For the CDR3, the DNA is TGTGCCACCAGCAGAGATTCGCTAGCGGGAGATACGCAGTATTTT. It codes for CATSRDSLAGDTQYF.

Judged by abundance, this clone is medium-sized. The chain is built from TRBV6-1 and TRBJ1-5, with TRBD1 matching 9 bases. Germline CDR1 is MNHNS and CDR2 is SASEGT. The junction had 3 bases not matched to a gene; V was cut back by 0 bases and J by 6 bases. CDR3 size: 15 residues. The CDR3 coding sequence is TGTGCCAGCAGTGAAGCCCGACAGGGGGGTCAGCCCCAGCATTTT. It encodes CASSEARQGGQPQHF.

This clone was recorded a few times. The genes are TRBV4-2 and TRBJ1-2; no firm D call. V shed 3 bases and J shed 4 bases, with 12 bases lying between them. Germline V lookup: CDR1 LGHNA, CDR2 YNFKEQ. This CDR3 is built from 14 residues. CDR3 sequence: CASSQEDTGYGYTF. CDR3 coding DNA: TGTGCCAGCAGCCAGGAAGACACCGGCTATGGCTACACCTTC.

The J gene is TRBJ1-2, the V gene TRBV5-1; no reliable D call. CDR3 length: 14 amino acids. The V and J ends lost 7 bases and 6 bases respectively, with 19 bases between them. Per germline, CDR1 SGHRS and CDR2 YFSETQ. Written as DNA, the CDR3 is TGCGCCAGCGCGGTGGAGGGTCTTCCTCATGGCTACACCTTC. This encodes CASAVEGLPHGYTF.

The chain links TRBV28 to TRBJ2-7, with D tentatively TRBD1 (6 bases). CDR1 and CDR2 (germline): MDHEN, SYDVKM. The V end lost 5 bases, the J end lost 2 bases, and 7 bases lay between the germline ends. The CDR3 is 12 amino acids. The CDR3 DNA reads TGTGCCAGCAGTGAGGGGGCCTACGAGCAGTACTTC. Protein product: CASSEGAYEQYF.

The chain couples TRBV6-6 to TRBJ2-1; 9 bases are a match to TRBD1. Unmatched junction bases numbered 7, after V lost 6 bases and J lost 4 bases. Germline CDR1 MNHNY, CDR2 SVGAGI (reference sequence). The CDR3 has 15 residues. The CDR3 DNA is TGTGCCAGCAGCCCCGACAGGGGGGGATACAATGAGCAGTTCTTC. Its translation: CASSPDRGGYNEQFF.

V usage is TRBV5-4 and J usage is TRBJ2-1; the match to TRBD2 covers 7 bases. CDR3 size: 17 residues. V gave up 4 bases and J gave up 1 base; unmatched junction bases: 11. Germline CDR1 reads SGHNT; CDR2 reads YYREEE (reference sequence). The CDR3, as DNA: TGTGCCAGCAGCCCCTCCTTAGCGGGTAGGTCCTACAATGAGCAGTTCTTC. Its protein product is CASSPSLAGRSYNEQFF. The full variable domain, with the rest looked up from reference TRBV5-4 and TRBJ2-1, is ETGVTQSPTHLIKTRGQQVTLRCSSQSGHNTVSWYQQALGQGPQFIFQYYREEENGRGNFPPRFSGLQFPNYSSELNVNALELDDSALYLCASSPSLAGRSYNEQFFGPGTRLTVL.

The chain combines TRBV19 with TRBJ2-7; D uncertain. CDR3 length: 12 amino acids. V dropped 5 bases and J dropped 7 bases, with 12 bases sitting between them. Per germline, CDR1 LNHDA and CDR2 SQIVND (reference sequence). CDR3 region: CASSPGPGEQYF. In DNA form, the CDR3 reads TGTGCCAGTAGTCCCGGCCCTGGAGAGCAGTACTTC.

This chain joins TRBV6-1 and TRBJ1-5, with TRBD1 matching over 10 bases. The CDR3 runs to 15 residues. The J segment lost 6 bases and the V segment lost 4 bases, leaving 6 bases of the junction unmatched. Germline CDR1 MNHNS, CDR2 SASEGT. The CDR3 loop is CASSVGQGRRQPQHF. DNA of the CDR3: TGTGCCAGCAGTGTGGGACAGGGGAGGCGTCAGCCCCAGCATTTT.

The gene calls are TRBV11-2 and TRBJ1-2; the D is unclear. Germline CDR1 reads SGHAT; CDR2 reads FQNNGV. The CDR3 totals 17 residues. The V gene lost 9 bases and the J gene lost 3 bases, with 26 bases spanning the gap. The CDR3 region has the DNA TGTGCCAGTGGACCCGCGCTTAAAGATTTTCGTCACTATGGCTACACCTTC. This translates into CASGPALKDFRHYGYTF. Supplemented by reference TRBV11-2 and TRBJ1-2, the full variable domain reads EAGVAQSPRYKIIEKRQSVAFWCNPISGHATLYWYQQILGQGPKLLIQFQNNGVVDDSQLPKDRFSAERLKGVDSTLKIQPAKLEDSAVYLCASGPALKDFRHYGYTFGSGTRLTVV.